The T cell receptor beta chain described here comes from a study of blood T cell repertoires in COVID-19. Study at large: Acute and convalescent COVID-19 samples came from the United States, Italy and Spain. In each case, the material was cDNA or gDNA derived from T cells, B-cell-depleted T cells, or PBMCs.

The CDR3 length is 12 residues. Trimming took off 8 bases at V and 2 bases at J, with 9 bases between the two ends. Germline V gene sequence: CDR1 LGHDT, CDR2 YNNKEL (reference sequence). Original handling: Reference gene primer amplification yielded estimated nucleated cell counts. Only in-frame clones appear in the TCRdb table, and some are missing; sequencing was by immunoSEQ multiplex PCR. V, J and clone size reflect that table, while D and trimming were determined from the DNA. The sample lists 250,000 to 300,000 clones, more than 85% occurring once. The chain employs TRBV3-1 (or the pseudogene TRBV3-2) and TRBJ2-5, with D perhaps TRBD1 (5 bases). This sequence originates from a man aged 40-50 years with acute or convalescent COVID-19. Material for sequencing was peripheral blood. The CDR3 DNA reads TGTGCCAGCGGGGCCCTTCAAGAGACCCAGTACTTC. Amino acids: CASGALQETQYF.